This is a list of T cell receptor beta chains from one sample in a study of shared clonotypes between healthy human individuals. Repertoires were generated with immunoSEQ multiplex PCR, while TCRdb's copy carries only in-frame clones and drops some. The sample includes under 2,000,000 clones, around 96% seen only once; the top ten take 1% to 1.5%. The sample consisted of naive CD8+ T cells sorted from blood. These receptors all come from a young man in good health. Each CDR3 is given with its conserved first and last residue. Each record gives: V gene, clone size, D gene, J gene, CDR3 DNA, CDR3 protein. D genes are given only for firm matches. The size of a clone is reported for some rows only, either as once, few or many, or as a class for expanded clones.

>TRBV11-2|.|.|TRBJ2-7
TGTGCCAGCAGCCTAAAGCCCTACGAGCAGTACTTC
CASSLKPYEQYF
>TRBV4-1|.|TRBD1|TRBJ2-7
TGCGCCAGCAGCCAAGGGACAGGGATAGCCGAGCAGTACTTC
CASSQGTGIAEQYF
>TRBV27|.|TRBD2|TRBJ2-1
TGTGCCAGCAGTCCCCCGGGACTAGCGGGGGGAAGATACAATGAGCAGTTCTTC
CASSPPGLAGGRYNEQFF
>TRBV6-1|.|TRBD1|TRBJ2-3
TGTGCCAGCAGGGGACAGGGTGGCGGCACAGATACGCAGTATTTT
CASRGQGGGTDTQYF
>TRBV6-1|once|.|TRBJ1-1
TGTGCCAGCCCAGGACCGAACACTGAAGCTTTCTTT
CASPGPNTEAFF
>TRBV5-8|.|.|TRBJ2-1
TGTGCCAGCAGCTTCGGGAGCTCCTACAATGAGCAGTTCTTC
CASSFGSSYNEQFF
>TRBV30|.|.|TRBJ1-3
TGTGCCTGGAGAGATGACAGCAGCTCTGGAAACACCATATATTTT
CAWRDDSSSGNTIYF
>TRBV10-2|.|.|TRBJ2-7
TGCGCCAGCAGTGAGTCACCAGGGGCCTACGAGCAGTACTTC
CASSESPGAYEQYF
>TRBV29-1|.|TRBD1|TRBJ2-7
TGCAGCGTTGTTTTCGGGACAGGGAGCTCCTACGAGCAGTACTTC
CSVVFGTGSSYEQYF
>TRBV4-3|.|.|TRBJ2-7
TGCGCCAGCAGCCAATGGCTTACCTACGAGCAGTACTTC
CASSQWLTYEQYF
>TRBV6-5|.|.|TRBJ2-3
TGTGCCAGCAGTTACACACAGAGCACAGATACGCAGTATTTT
CASSYTQSTDTQYF
>TRBV27|.|TRBD1|TRBJ1-1
TGTGCCAGCAGTTTAGCGTACAGGGGGCGGGCCACTGAAGCTTTCTTT
CASSLAYRGRATEAFF
>TRBV15|.|TRBD1|TRBJ1-6
TGTGCCACCAGCTCCGACAGGGGTTCTTCACCCCTCCACTTT
CATSSDRGSSPLHF
>TRBV6-5|.|TRBD1|TRBJ1-1
TGTGCCAGCAGTGTGACAGGGGAGAACACTGAAGCTTTCTTT
CASSVTGENTEAFF
>TRBV11-2|.|.|TRBJ2-7
TGTGCCAGCAGCTTAGGACAGTCGGTGTTTGAGCAGTACTTC
CASSLGQSVFEQYF
>TRBV6-6|.|.|TRBJ1-3
TGTGCCAGCAGGGAAATAACGGGCGCTGGAAACACCATATATTTT
CASREITGAGNTIYF
>TRBV11-2|.|TRBD1|TRBJ2-7
TGTGCCAGCAGCCCGACAGGGGCCTACGAGCAGTACTTC
CASSPTGAYEQYF
>TRBV2|.|TRBD1|TRBJ2-7
TGTGCCAGGGGGCCTCCCGGGACAGGATCATACGAGCAGTACTTC
CARGPPGTGSYEQYF
>TRBV4-2|.|.|TRBJ1-1
TGTGCCAGCAGCCAAACAGGGCGGTTCATGAACACTGAAGCTTTCTTT
CASSQTGRFMNTEAFF
>TRBV7-9|.|.|TRBJ2-7
TGTGCCAGCAGCTTAGATGGGGCGCGAGAGCAGTACTTC
CASSLDGAREQYF
>TRBV6-5|.|.|TRBJ2-2
TGTGCCAGCACAGCAACAGGGACGAACACCGGGGAGCTGTTTTTT
CASTATGTNTGELFF
>TRBV27|once|.|TRBJ2-3
TGTGCCAGCAGTTCCCGGCAAGCAATAGCGTGGGGCACAGATACGCAGTATTTT
CASSSRQAIAWGTDTQYF
>TRBV9|.|.|TRBJ2-7
TGTGCCAGCAGCGTAGCAGGGTTTTCCTACGAGCAGTACTTC
CASSVAGFSYEQYF
>TRBV9|.|.|TRBJ2-2
TGTGCCAGCAGCGCCCGGGTTACCGGGGAGCTGTTTTTT
CASSARVTGELFF
>TRBV7-9|.|TRBD1|TRBJ2-3
TGTGCCAGCAACATCCTACAGGGGAACACAGATACGCAGTATTTT
CASNILQGNTDTQYF
>TRBV27|.|TRBD1|TRBJ1-1
TGTGCCAGCAGCCCAGACAGGGATAACACTGAAGCTTTCTTT
CASSPDRDNTEAFF
>TRBV28|.|.|TRBJ1-4
TGTGCCAGCAGTTTATACTCAGGGGAAGGGGAAAAACTGTTTTTT
CASSLYSGEGEKLFF
>TRBV27|.|.|TRBJ2-7
TGTGCCAGCAGAAGAGCGGGCGAGCAGTACTTC
CASRRAGEQYF
>TRBV28|.|.|TRBJ2-1
TGTGCCAGCAGTTTATATTTTACGGATGAGCAGTTCTTC
CASSLYFTDEQFF
>TRBV6-5|.|TRBD1|TRBJ1-1
TGTGCCAGCAGTTCCGGGACAGGGTCCACTGAAGCTTTCTTT
CASSSGTGSTEAFF
>TRBV5-5|.|TRBD1|TRBJ2-7
TGTGCCAGCAGACCCGACAGGGCTGCCTACGAGCAGTACTTC
CASRPDRAAYEQYF
>TRBV5-1|.|TRBD2|TRBJ2-1
TGCGCCAGCATCCGGACTAGCGGGACCTACAATGAGCAGTTCTTC
CASIRTSGTYNEQFF
>TRBV20-1|.|.|TRBJ1-1
TGCAGTGCTTCAGTGAACACTGAAGCTTTCTTT
CSASVNTEAFF
>TRBV13|.|.|TRBJ2-2
TGTGCCAGCAGCAAGGGACTTAACACCGGGGAGCTGTTTTTT
CASSKGLNTGELFF
>TRBV6-5|.|TRBD2|TRBJ2-5
TGTGCCAGCAGTTCGGGACTAGCGGGAGCAGAGACCCAGTACTTC
CASSSGLAGAETQYF
>TRBV28|.|TRBD1|TRBJ2-7
TGTGCCAGCAGTTTATGGGGACAGTTCTACGAGCAGTACTTC
CASSLWGQFYEQYF
>TRBV29-1|few|TRBD1|TRBJ1-1
TGCAGCGGACAGGGGATGGAAGCTTTCTTT
CSGQGMEAFF